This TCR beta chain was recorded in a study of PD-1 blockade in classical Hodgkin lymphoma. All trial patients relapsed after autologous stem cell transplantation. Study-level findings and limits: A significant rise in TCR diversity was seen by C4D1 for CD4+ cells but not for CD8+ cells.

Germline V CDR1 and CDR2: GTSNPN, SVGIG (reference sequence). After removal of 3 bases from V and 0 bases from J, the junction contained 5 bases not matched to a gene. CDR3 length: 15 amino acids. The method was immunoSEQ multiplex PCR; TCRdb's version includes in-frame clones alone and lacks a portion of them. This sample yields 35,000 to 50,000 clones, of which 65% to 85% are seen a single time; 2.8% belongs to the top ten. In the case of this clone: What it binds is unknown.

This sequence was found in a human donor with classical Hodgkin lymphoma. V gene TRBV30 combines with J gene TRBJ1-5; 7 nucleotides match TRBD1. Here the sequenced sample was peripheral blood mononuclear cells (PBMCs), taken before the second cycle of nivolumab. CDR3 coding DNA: TGTGCCTGGAGCCCTGGGACAGTTAGCAATCAGCCCCAGCATTTT. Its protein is CAWSPGTVSNQPQHF. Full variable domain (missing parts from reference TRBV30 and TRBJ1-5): SQTIHQWPATLVQPVGSPLSLECTVEGTSNPNLYWYRQAAGRGLQLLFYSVGIGQISSEVPQNLSASRPQDRQFILSSKKLLLSDSGFYLCAWSPGTVSNQPQHFGDGTRLSIL.